This TCR beta chain was obtained from a study of vaccination effects on CD4 cells after COVID-19. Antigen-specific CD4+ T cells were expanded with viral peptide pools in the ViraFEST assay before sequencing. At the end of about 9 days of culture, CD4+ T cells were isolated. Each participant was administered two doses of either the BNT162b2 or the mRNA-1273 vaccine. Some clones are missing from TCRdb's copy, which holds only in-frame ones; the method was immunoSEQ multiplex PCR. The table includes 25,000 to 35,000 clones, around 75% detected once. As regards this clone: The antigen is unknown.

Sequences were derived from CD4+ T cells from PBMCs cultured with HCoV-229E spike peptides, sampled after COVID-19 vaccination. The TCR originated in a human donor who received a COVID-19 vaccine.

The CDR3 loop is CARSLATGSKNIQYF. CDR3 nucleotides: TGTGCCAGAAGCTTAGCAACAGGGTCCAAAAACATTCAGTACTTC. J is TRBJ2-4 and V is TRBV7-5; TRBD1 is the table's D call, not checked against the DNA. TRBV7-5 is a pseudogene. This CDR3 has 15 residues.